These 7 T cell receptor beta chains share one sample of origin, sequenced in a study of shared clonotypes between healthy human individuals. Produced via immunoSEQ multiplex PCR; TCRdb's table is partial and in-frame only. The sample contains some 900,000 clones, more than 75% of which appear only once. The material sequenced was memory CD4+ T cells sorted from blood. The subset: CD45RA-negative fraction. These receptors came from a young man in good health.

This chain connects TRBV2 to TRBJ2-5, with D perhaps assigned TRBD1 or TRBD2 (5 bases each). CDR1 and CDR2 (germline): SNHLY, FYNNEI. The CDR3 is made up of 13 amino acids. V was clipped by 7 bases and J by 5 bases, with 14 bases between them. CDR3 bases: TGTGCCAGCATCCGGGACCCTGGGGAGACCCAGTACTTC. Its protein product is CASIRDPGETQYF.

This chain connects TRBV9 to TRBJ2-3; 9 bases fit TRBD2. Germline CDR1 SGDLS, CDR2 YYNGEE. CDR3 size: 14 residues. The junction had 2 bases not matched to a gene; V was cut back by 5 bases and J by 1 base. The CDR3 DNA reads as TGTGCCAGCAGGGAGCGGGGGGGCACAGATACGCAGTATTTT. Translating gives CASRERGGTDTQYF.

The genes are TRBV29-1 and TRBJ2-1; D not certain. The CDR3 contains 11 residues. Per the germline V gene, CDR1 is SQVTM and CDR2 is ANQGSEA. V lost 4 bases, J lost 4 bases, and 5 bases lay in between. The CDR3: CSVVAYNEQFF. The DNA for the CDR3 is TGCAGCGTTGTCGCATACAATGAGCAGTTCTTC.

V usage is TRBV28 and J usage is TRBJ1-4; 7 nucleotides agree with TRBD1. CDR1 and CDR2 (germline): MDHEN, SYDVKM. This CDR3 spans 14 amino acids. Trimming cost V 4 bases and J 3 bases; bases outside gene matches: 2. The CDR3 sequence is CASSSGQPNEKLFF. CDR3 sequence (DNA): TGTGCCAGCAGTTCGGGACAGCCTAATGAAAAACTGTTTTTT. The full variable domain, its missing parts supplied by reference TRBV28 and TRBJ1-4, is DVKVTQSSRYLVKRTGEKVFLECVQDMDHENMFWYRQDPGLGLRLIYFSYDVKMKEKGDIPEGYSVSREKKERFSLILESASTNQTSMYLCASSSGQPNEKLFFGSGTQLSVL.

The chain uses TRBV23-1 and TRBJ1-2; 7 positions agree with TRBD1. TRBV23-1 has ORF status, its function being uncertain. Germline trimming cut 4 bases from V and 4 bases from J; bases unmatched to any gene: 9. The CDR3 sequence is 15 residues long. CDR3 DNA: TGCGCCAGCAGTCGATTCCTACAGGGGATCTATGGCTACACCTTC. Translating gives CASSRFLQGIYGYTF.

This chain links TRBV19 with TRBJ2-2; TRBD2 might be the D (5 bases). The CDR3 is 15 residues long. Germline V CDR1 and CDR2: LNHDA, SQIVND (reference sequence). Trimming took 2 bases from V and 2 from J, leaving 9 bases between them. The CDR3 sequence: CASSILDLNTGELFF. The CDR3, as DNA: TGTGCCAGTAGTATATTGGACTTAAACACCGGGGAGCTGTTTTTT.

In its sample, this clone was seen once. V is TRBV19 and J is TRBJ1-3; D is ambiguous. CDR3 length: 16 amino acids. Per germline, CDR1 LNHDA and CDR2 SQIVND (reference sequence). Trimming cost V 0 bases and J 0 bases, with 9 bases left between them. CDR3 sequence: CASSIDSAYSGNTIYF. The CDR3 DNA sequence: TGTGCCAGTAGTATAGACTCAGCGTACTCTGGAAACACCATATATTTT.